Below are 9 T cell receptor beta chains sequenced from a single sample in a study of blood T cell repertoires in COVID-19. Repertoires were generated with immunoSEQ multiplex PCR, while TCRdb's copy carries only in-frame clones and drops some. This table has about 280,000 clones, 88% appearing once. The material sequenced was peripheral blood. These receptors were taken from a man younger than 35 with active or convalescent COVID-19.

The chain couples TRBV6-1 to TRBJ2-7; 8 positions match TRBD2. The CDR3 is 14 residues long. V was clipped by 2 bases and J by 2 bases; unmatched bases: 2. CDR1 and CDR2 (germline): MNHNS, SASEGT. The CDR3 bases are TGTGCCAGCAGTGAAATTAGCGGGGCCTACGAGCAGTACTTC. Translation gives CASSEISGAYEQYF.

This clone was detected a few times. The chain joins TRBV7-3 to TRBJ1-1; D is ambiguous. The CDR3 length is 14 residues. V lost 5 bases to trimming and J lost 4 bases, with 14 bases between them. Germline values: CDR1 SGHTA, CDR2 FQGTGA. The CDR3 coding sequence is TGTGCCAGCAGCCCGGAAATCGGGAGCACTGAAGCTTTCTTT. Its translation is CASSPEIGSTEAFF. Together with reference TRBV7-3 and TRBJ1-1, the CDR3 gives the full variable domain: GAGVSQTPSNKVTEKGKYVELRCDPISGHTALYWYRQSLGQGPEFLIYFQGTGAADDSGLPNDRFFAVRPEGSVSTLKIQRTERGDSAVYLCASSPEIGSTEAFFGQGTRLTVV.

V gene TRBV15 combines with J gene TRBJ1-3; TRBD1 agrees at 7 bases. The V segment lost 3 bases and the J segment 1 base; nucleotides outside the gene matches: 9. The CDR3 extends over 17 amino acids. Germline CDR1 and CDR2: LNHNV and YYDKDF (reference sequence). In nucleotides, the CDR3 is TGTGCCACCAGCAGGTTCGAGGGGACAGAATCTGGAAACACCATATATTTT. It translates to CATSRFEGTESGNTIYF.

The rearrangement links TRBV6-2 or TRBV6-3 to TRBJ1-6; 10 bases align to TRBD1. The trim removed 5 bases at V and 0 bases at J, leaving 13 bases unmatched. This CDR3 comprises 20 residues. Germline V lookup: CDR1 MNHEY, CDR2 SVGEGT. The CDR3 region has the DNA TGTGCCAGCAGTCGTTTCCGGACAGGGGGGTTAGGCTCCTATAATTCACCCCTCCACTTT. It is translated as CASSRFRTGGLGSYNSPLHF.

The chain couples TRBV6-5 to TRBJ2-1; TRBD2 agrees at 9 bases. CDR1 and CDR2 from the germline V gene are MNHEY and SVGAGI. This CDR3 spans 16 amino acids. V gave up 0 bases and J gave up 4 bases; unmatched junction bases: 4. DNA for the CDR3: TGTGCCAGCAGTTACTCCCGCGGGGGGGGGTACAATGAGCAGTTCTTC. This gives the protein CASSYSRGGGYNEQFF.

CDR3 region: CASSPGTAIAFF. The CDR3 DNA reads as TGTGCCAGCAGTCCGGGGACAGCTATAGCTTTCTTT. The chain employs TRBV12-3 or TRBV12-4 and TRBJ1-1; 7 nucleotides match TRBD1. The CDR3 spans 12 residues. The V segment lost 5 bases and the J segment 10 bases; nucleotides outside the gene matches: 7.

This clone was counted a single time. The chain employs TRBV7-9 and TRBJ2-7, with 8 bases aligning to TRBD2. This CDR3 has 18 residues. Germline values: CDR1 SEHNR, CDR2 FQNEAQ (reference sequence). V was clipped by 7 bases and J by 6 bases; unmatched bases: 23. CDR3 residues: CASNPLEGRGGRLGEQYF. The CDR3 DNA sequence: TGTGCCAGCAACCCGCTGGAGGGGCGCGGGGGGCGTCTAGGCGAGCAGTACTTC.

The V gene is TRBV9, the J gene TRBJ1-3; no definite D call. The CDR3 sequence is 14 residues long. Trimming removed 4 bases from V and 1 base from J, with 9 bases in between. The germline CDR1 and CDR2 sequences are SGDLS and YYNGEE. The CDR3 region has the DNA TGTGCCAGCAGCCCGTCCGGGTCTGGAAACACCATATATTTT. It specifies CASSPSGSGNTIYF.

V gene TRBV18 combines with J gene TRBJ1-5; D gene uncertain. This CDR3 spans 14 amino acids. Trimming shortened V by 2 bases and J by 0 bases, and 5 bases separated the two germline ends. Looked up from germline, CDR1 is KGHSH and CDR2 is LQKENI. The CDR3 sequence is CASSPGPSNQPQHF. The CDR3 DNA reads as TGTGCCAGCTCACCAGGGCCTAGCAATCAGCCCCAGCATTTT.